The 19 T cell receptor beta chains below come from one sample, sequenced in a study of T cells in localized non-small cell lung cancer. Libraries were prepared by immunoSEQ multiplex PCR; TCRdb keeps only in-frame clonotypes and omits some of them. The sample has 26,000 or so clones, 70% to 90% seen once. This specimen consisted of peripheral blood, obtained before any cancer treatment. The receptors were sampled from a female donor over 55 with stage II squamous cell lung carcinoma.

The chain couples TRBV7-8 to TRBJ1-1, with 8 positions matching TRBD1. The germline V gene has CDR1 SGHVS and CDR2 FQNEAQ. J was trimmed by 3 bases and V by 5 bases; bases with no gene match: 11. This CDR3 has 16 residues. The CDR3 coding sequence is TGTGCCAGCAGCCTCAGGACAGGGTTTCGGGACACTGAAGCTTTCTTT. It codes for CASSLRTGFRDTEAFF.

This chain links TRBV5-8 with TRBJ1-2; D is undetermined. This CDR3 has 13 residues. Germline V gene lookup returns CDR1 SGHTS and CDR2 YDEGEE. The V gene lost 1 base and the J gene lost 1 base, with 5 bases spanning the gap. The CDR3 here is CASSLSVNYGYTF. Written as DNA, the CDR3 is TGTGCCAGCAGCTTGTCGGTTAACTATGGCTACACCTTC.

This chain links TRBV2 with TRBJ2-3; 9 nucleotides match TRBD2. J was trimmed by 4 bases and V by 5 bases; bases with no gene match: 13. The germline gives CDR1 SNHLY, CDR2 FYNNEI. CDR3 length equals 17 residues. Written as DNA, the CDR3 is TGTGCCAGCAGTCCCCGGGGGGCTAGCGGGAACTCAGATACGCAGTATTTT. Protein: CASSPRGASGNSDTQYF.

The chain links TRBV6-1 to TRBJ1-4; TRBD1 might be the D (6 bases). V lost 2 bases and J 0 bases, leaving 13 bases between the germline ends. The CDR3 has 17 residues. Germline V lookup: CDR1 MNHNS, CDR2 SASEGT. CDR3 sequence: CASSEPGQFATNEKLFF. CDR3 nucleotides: TGTGCCAGCAGTGAACCCGGACAGTTTGCAACTAATGAAAAACTGTTTTTT.

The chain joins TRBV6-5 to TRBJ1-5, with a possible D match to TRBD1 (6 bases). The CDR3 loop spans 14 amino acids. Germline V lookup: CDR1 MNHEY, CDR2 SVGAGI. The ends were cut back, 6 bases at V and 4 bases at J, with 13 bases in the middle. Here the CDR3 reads CASSPGEWNQPQHF. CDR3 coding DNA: TGTGCCAGCAGCCCAGGGGAATGGAATCAGCCCCAGCATTTT.

The DNA of the CDR3 is TGTGCCAGCAACGCCCGCGGAGAGACCCAGTACTTC. This translates into CASNARGETQYF. The rearrangement links TRBV6-5 to TRBJ2-5; D uncertain. V lost 7 bases, J lost 4 bases, and 10 bases lay in between. The germline V gene has CDR1 MNHEY and CDR2 SVGAGI. The CDR3 covers 12 residues.

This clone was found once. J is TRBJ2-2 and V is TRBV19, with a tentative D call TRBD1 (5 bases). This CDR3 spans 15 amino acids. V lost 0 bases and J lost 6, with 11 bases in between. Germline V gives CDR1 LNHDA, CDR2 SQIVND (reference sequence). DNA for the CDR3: TGTGCCAGTAGTATAGAAGGGCAGGGTGCCGGGGAGCTGTTTTTT. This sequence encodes CASSIEGQGAGELFF.

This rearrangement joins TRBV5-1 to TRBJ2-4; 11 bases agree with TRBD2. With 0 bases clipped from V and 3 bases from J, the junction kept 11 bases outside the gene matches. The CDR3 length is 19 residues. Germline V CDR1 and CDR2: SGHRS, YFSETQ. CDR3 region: CASSLGLGLAEGGKNIQYF. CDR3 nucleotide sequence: TGCGCCAGCAGCTTGGGGTTGGGACTAGCGGAGGGGGGCAAAAACATTCAGTACTTC.

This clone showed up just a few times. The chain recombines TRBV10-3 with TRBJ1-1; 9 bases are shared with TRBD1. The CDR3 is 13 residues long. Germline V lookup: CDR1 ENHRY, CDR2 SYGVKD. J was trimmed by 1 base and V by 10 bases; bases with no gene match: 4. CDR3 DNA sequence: TGTGCCACGAGGGGACAGGGGAACACTGAAGCTTTCTTT. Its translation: CATRGQGNTEAFF.

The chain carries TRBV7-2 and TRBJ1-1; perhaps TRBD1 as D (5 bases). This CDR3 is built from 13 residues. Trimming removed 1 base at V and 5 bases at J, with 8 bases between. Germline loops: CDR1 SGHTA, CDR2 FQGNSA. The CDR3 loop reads CASSLGGDTEAFF. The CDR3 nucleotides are TGTGCCAGCAGCTTAGGGGGCGATACTGAAGCTTTCTTT.

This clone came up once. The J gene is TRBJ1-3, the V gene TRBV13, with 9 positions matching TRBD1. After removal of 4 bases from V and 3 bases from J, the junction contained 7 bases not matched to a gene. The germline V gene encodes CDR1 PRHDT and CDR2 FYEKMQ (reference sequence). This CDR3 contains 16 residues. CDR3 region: CASSSRGQGRGNTIYF. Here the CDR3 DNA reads TGTGCCAGCAGCTCCCGGGGACAGGGCCGTGGAAACACCATATATTTT.

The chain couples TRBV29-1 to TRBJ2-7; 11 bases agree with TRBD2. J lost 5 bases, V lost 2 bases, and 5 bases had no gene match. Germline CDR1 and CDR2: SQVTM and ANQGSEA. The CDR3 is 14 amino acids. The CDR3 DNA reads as TGCAGCGTTGAACTAGCGGGAGGTACGCACGAGCAGTACTTC. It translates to CSVELAGGTHEQYF.

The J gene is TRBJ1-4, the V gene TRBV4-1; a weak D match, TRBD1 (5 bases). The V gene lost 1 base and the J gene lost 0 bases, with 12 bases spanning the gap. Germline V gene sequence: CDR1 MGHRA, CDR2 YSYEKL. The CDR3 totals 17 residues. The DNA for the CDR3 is TGCGCCAGCAGCCAAGTACCCGGCAGGGCAACTAATGAAAAACTGTTTTTT. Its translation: CASSQVPGRATNEKLFF.

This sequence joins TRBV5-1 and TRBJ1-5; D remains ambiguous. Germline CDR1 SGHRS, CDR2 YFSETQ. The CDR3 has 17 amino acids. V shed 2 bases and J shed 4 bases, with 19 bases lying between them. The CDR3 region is CASSFGPSRGDNQPQHF. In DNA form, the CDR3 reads TGCGCCAGCAGCTTTGGTCCCTCCCGTGGGGATAATCAGCCCCAGCATTTT.

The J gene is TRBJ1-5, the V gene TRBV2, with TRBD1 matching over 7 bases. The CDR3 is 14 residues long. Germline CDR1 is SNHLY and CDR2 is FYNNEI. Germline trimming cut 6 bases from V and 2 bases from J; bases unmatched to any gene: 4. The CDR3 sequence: CASRDDRGNQPQHF. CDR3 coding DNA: TGTGCCAGCAGAGACGACAGGGGCAATCAGCCCCAGCATTTT.

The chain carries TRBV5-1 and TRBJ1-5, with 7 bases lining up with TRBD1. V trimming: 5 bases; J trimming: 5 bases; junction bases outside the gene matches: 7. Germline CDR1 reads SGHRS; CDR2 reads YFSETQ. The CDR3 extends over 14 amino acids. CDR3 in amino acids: CASRSGTADQPQHF. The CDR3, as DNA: TGCGCCAGCAGGTCCGGGACAGCAGATCAGCCCCAGCATTTT.

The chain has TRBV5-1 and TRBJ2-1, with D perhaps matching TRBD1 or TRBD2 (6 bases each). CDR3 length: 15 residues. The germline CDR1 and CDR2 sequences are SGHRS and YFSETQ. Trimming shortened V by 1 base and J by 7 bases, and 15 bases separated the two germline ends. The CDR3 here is CASSLMGGAGNEQFF. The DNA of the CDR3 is TGCGCCAGCAGCTTGATGGGGGGCGCGGGGAATGAGCAGTTCTTC. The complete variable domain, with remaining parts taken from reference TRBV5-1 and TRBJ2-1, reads KAGVTQTPRYLIKTRGQQVTLSCSPISGHRSVSWYQQTPGQGLQFLFEYFSETQRNKGNFPGRFSGRQFSNSRSEMNVSTLELGDSALYLCASSLMGGAGNEQFFGPGTRLTVL.

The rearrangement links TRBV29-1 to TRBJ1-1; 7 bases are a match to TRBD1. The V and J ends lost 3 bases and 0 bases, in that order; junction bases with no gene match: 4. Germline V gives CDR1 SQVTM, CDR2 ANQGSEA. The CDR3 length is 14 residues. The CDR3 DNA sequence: TGCAGCGTTGAGCTAGGGGGCGTGAACACTGAAGCTTTCTTT. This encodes CSVELGGVNTEAFF.

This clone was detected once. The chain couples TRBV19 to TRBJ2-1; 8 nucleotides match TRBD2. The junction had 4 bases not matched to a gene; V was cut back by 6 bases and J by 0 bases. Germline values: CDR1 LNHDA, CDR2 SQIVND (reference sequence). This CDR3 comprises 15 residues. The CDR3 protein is CASRLAGISYNEQFF. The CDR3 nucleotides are TGTGCCAGTAGATTAGCGGGGATCTCCTACAATGAGCAGTTCTTC. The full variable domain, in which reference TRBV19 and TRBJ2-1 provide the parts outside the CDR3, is DGGITQSPKYLFRKEGQNVTLSCEQNLNHDAMYWYRQDPGQGLRLIYYSQIVNDFQKGDIAEGYSVSREKKESFPLTVTSAQKNPTAFYLCASRLAGISYNEQFFGPGTRLTVL.